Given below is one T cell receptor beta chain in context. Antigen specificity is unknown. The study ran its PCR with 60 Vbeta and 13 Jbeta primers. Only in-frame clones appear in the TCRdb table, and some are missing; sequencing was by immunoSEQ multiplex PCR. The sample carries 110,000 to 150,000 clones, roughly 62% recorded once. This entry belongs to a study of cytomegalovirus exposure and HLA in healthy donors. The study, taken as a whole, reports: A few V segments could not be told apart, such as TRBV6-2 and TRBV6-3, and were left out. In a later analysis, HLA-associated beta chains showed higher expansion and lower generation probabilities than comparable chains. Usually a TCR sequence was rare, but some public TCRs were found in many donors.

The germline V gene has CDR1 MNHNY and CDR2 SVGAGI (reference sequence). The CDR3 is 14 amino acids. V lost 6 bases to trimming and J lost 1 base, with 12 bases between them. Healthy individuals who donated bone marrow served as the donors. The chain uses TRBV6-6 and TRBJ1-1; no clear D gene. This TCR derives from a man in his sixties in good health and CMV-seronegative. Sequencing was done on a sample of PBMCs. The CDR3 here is CASRHSAGNTEAFF. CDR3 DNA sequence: TGTGCCAGCAGACACTCCGCAGGGAACACTGAAGCTTTCTTT.